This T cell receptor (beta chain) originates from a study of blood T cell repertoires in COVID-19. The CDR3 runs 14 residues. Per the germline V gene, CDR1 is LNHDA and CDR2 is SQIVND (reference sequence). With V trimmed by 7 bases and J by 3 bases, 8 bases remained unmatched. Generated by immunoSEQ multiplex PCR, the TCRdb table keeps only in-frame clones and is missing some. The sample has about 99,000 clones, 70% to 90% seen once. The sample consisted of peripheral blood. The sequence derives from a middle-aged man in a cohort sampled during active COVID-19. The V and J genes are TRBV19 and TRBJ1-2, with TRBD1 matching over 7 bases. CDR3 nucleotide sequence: TGTGCCAGTACCCGATCAGGGGGTGACTATGGCTACACCTTC. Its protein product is CASTRSGGDYGYTF.